The rows below give T cell receptor beta chains drawn from one sample of a study of cytomegalovirus exposure and HLA in healthy donors. Some clones are missing from TCRdb's copy, which holds only in-frame ones; the method was immunoSEQ multiplex PCR. In the table there are around 140,000 clones, about two thirds of which are singletons. Sequenced input: PBMCs. The receptors shown here come from a man between 45 and 60 years old in good health and CMV-seropositive. The CDR3 runs from the conserved cysteine through the conserved F or W. D genes are given only for firm matches. Expanded clones get a size class; other rows say once, few or many, or leave the size out.

TRBJ1-1 | once | TRBV2 | TRBD1 | TGTGCCAGCAGTGGTCCGGGGACAGGGGTTACTGAAGCTTTCTTT | CASSGPGTGVTEAFF
TRBJ2-1 | NA | TRBV7-3 | NA | TGTGCCAGCAGCTTAGGAACAGCTTACAATGAGCAGTTCTTC | CASSLGTAYNEQFF
TRBJ1-5 | NA | TRBV9 | TRBD1 | TGTGCCAGCAGCGATAACTACGGTGGACAGGGGGGTCAGCCCCAGCATTTT | CASSDNYGGQGGQPQHF
TRBJ2-3 | NA | TRBV6-4 | TRBD2 | TGTGCCAGCAGTGGAACAAGCGGGGGGAGAGGCACAGATACGCAGTATTTT | CASSGTSGGRGTDTQYF
TRBJ1-1 | NA | TRBV12-5 | NA | TGTGCTAGTGGCTCAGGGTTTAGCACTGAAGCTTTCTTT | CASGSGFSTEAFF
TRBJ2-1 | NA | TRBV14 | NA | TGTGCCAGCAGCCAGATCAGTTTTAGGGGGAATGAGCAGTTCTTC | CASSQISFRGNEQFF
TRBJ2-7 | NA | TRBV27 | TRBD2 | TGTGCCAGCAGTTCCCTGGGGGGGACGAGGTCCTACGAGCAGTACTTC | CASSSLGGTRSYEQYF
TRBJ2-3 | NA | TRBV6-1 | NA | TGTGCCAGCACCGAGGAAGATACGCAGTATTTT | CASTEEDTQYF
TRBJ2-1 | NA | TRBV11-3 | NA | TGTGCCAGCAGCTTAGCGGTCTCCTACAATGAGCAGTTCTTC | CASSLAVSYNEQFF
TRBJ1-2 | NA | TRBV5-6 | TRBD1 | TGTGCCAGCAGCTTGTCCAGGGGGCTCCTCTACACCTTC | CASSLSRGLLYTF
TRBJ1-3 | NA | TRBV5-1 | TRBD1 | TGCGCCAGCAGCGACAGGGACGGAAACACCATATATTTT | CASSDRDGNTIYF
TRBJ1-2 | NA | TRBV18 | TRBD1 | TGTGCCAGCAAACGAGACAGGGATGGCTACACCTTC | CASKRDRDGYTF
TRBJ2-5 | NA | TRBV28 | TRBD2 | TGTGCCAGCAGTTCAAGCGGGAGGGCCTTGGAGACCCAGTACTTC | CASSSSGRALETQYF
TRBJ2-7 | NA | TRBV5-1 | TRBD1 | TGCGCCAGCAGCTTCCAGACAGGGGGCTCCGAGCAGTACTTC | CASSFQTGGSEQYF
TRBJ1-4 | few | TRBV7-2 | TRBD1 | TGTGCCAGTGGGACAGGGGGCAGTGAAAAACTGTTTTTT | CASGTGGSEKLFF
TRBJ1-4 | NA | TRBV11-2 | NA | TGTGCCAGCAGCTTAGTCGACAGCCCAATTTTT | CASSLVDSPIF
TRBJ2-6 | NA | TRBV11-1 | TRBD2 | TGTGCCAGCAGCTCTAGGACTAGCGGTAGCTTTGGGGCCAACGTCCTGACTTTC | CASSSRTSGSFGANVLTF
TRBJ2-7 | NA | TRBV9 | NA | TGTGCCAGCAGCGCGGACTACTATACGAACGAGCAGTACTTC | CASSADYYTNEQYF
TRBJ2-2 | NA | TRBV25-1 | TRBD1 | TGTGCCAGCAGTGATGCGGGACAGGGGGCAGACGGGGAGCTGTTTTTT | CASSDAGQGADGELFF
TRBJ1-1 | NA | TRBV5-1 | TRBD1 | TGCGCCAGCAGCCGTCCACAGGGGACTGAAGCTTTCTTT | CASSRPQGTEAFF
TRBJ2-3 | NA | TRBV4-1 | TRBD2 | TGCGCCAGCAGCCAAGGTCTGACTAGCTTCCCAGATACGCAGTATTTT | CASSQGLTSFPDTQYF
TRBJ2-1 | NA | TRBV29-1 | NA | TGCAGCGTTGCCCCGGACAATGAGCAGTTCTTC | CSVAPDNEQFF